This TCR beta chain stems from a study of beta chain features in type 1 diabetes. Study as a whole: Across the samples, some 99 million sorted cells were examined in total. Study-wide results and caveats: Naive, central memory and Treg TCRB repertoires appeared more alike in patients than in healthy donors. Across all four CD4+ subsets, people with type 1 diabetes showed modestly shorter TCRB CDR3s.

The CDR3 runs 15 residues. In germline, CDR1 is MNHNY, CDR2 SVGAGI (reference sequence). The ends were cut back, 6 bases at V and 1 base at J, with 13 bases in the middle. Every bit of the isolated RNA underwent reverse transcription, so sequencing read expressed TCRB transcripts. Data came from immunoSEQ multiplex PCR; TCRdb stores just in-frame clones and leaves some out. Here the sample spans 300,000 to 400,000 clones, 13% being singletons. This clone was counted between two and nine times. As yet, its antigen is unknown. This chain joins TRBV6-6 and TRBJ1-5; D is uncertain. The specimen sequenced was naive CD4+ T cells from blood. This TCR came from a woman aged 18-29 years with type 1 diabetes. The CDR3 sequence: CASRQTSWSNQPQHF. CDR3 sequence (DNA): TGTGCCAGCAGACAGACGAGTTGGAGCAATCAGCCCCAGCATTTT.